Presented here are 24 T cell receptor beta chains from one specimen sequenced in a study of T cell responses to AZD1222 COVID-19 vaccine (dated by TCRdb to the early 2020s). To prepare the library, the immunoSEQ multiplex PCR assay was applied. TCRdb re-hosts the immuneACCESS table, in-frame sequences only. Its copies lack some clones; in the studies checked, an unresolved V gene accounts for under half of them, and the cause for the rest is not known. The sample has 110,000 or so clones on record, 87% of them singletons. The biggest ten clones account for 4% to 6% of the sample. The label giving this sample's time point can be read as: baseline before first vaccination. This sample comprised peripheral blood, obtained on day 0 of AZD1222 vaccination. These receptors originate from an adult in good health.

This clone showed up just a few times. In DNA form, the CDR3 reads TGTGCCATCAGTGGGGGGGGAGATACGCAGTATTTT. This translates into CAISGGGDTQYF. The chain combines TRBV10-3 with TRBJ2-3; 7 bases match TRBD2. Per the germline V gene, CDR1 is ENHRY and CDR2 is SYGVKD. Unmatched junction bases numbered 0, after V lost 4 bases and J lost 5 bases. This CDR3 spans 12 amino acids.

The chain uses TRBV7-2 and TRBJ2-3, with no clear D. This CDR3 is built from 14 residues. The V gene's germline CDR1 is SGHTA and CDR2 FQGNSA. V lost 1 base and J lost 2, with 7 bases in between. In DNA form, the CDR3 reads TGTGCCAGCAGCTTAGGAGGACCCACAGATACGCAGTATTTT. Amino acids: CASSLGGPTDTQYF.

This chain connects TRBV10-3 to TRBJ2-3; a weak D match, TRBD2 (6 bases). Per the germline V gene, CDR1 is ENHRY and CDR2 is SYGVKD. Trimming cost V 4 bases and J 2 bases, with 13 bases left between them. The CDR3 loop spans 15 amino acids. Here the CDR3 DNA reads TGTGCCATCAGTGCGCTAGCGAGGATCACAGATACGCAGTATTTT. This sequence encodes CAISALARITDTQYF.

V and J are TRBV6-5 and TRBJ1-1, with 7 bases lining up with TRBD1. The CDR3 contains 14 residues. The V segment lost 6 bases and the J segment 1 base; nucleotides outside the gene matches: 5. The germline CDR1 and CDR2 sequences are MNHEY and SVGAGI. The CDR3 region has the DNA TGTGCCAGCAGCCTGCAGGGGGAGAACACTGAAGCTTTCTTT. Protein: CASSLQGENTEAFF.

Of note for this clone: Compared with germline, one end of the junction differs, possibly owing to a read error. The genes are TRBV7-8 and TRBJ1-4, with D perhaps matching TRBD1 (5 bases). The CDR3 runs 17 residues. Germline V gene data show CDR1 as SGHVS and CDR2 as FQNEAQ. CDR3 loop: CASSLAGMGDWEGKLFF. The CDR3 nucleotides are TGTGCCAGCAGTTTAGCAGGGATGGGGGACTGGGAAGGAAAACTGTTTTTT.

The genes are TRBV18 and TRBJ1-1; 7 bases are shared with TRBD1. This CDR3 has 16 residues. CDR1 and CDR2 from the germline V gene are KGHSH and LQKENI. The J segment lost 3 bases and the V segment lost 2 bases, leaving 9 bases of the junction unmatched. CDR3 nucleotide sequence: TGTGCCAGCTCACCAGAAGACAGGGAGAGGGACACTGAAGCTTTCTTT. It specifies CASSPEDRERDTEAFF.

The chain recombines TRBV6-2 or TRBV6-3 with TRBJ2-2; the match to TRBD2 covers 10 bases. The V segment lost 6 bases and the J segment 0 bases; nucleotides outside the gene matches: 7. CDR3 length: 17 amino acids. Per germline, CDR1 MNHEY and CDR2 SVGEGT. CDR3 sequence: CASSPLLAGANTGELFF. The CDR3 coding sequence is TGTGCCAGCAGCCCACTGCTAGCGGGGGCGAACACCGGGGAGCTGTTTTTT.

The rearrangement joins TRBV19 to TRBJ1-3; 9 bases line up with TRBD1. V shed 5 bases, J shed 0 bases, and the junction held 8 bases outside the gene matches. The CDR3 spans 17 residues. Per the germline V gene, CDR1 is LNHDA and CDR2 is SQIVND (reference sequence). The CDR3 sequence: CASSLRTGVFSGNTIYF. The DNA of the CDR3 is TGTGCCAGTAGTCTACGGACAGGGGTTTTCTCTGGAAACACCATATATTTT.

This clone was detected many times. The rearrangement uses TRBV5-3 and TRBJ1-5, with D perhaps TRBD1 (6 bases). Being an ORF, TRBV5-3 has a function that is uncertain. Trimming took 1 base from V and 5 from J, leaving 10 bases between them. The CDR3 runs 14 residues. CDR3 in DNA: TGTGCCAGAAGCTTGAGAGGGGGATATCAGCCCCAGCATTTT. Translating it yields CARSLRGGYQPQHF.

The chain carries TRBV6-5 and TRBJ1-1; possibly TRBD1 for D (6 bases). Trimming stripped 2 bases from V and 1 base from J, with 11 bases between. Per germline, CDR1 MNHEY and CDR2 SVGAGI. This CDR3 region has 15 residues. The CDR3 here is CASSYAGTPNTEAFF. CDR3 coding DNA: TGTGCCAGCAGTTACGCCGGGACACCGAACACTGAAGCTTTCTTT.

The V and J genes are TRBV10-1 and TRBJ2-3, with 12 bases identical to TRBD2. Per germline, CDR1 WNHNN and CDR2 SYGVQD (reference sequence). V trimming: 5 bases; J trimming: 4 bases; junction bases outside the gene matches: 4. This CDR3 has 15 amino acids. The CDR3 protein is CASSLAGGPSDTQYF. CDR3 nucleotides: TGCGCCAGCAGTCTAGCGGGGGGGCCTTCAGATACGCAGTATTTT.

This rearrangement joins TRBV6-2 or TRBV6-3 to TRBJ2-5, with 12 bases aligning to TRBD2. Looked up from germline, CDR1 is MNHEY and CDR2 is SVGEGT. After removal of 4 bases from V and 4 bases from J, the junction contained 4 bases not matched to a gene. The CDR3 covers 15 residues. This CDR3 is CASSLRTSGTETQYF. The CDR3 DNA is TGTGCCAGCAGTTTGAGGACTAGCGGGACAGAGACCCAGTACTTC.

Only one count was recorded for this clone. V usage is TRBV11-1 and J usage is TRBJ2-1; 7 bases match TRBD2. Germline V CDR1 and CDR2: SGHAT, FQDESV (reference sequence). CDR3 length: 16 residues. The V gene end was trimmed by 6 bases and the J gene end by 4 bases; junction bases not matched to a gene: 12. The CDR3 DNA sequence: TGTGCCAGCAGGCCCAAAGAGCGGGGTCTTTACAATGAGCAGTTCTTC. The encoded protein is CASRPKERGLYNEQFF.

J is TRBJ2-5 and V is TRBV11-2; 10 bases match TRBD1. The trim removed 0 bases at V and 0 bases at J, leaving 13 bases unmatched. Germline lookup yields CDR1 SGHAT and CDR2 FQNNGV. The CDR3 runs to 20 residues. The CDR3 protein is CASSLERDRGPKFNQETQYF. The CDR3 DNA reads TGTGCCAGCAGCTTAGAGCGCGACAGGGGGCCTAAATTTAACCAAGAGACCCAGTACTTC.

CDR3 sequence: CASRRGISSPLHF. As DNA, the CDR3 is TGTGCCAGCAGACGAGGGATTTCGTCACCCCTCCACTTT. V usage is TRBV6-5 and J usage is TRBJ1-6; no definite D call. CDR3 size: 13 residues. Germline V gives CDR1 MNHEY, CDR2 SVGAGI. Trimming stripped 6 bases from V and 10 bases from J, with 13 bases between.

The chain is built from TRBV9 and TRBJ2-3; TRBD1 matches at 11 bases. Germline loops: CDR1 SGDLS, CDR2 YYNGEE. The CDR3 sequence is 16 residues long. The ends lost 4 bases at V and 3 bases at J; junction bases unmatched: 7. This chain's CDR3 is CASSPGQGAATDTQYF. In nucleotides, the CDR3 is TGTGCCAGCAGCCCAGGACAGGGGGCAGCGACAGATACGCAGTATTTT.

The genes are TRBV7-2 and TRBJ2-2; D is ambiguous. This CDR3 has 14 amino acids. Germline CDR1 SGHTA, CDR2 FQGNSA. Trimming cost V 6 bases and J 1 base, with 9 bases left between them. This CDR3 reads CASSSVRNTGELFF. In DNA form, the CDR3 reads TGTGCCAGCAGTTCCGTTCGGAACACCGGGGAGCTGTTTTTT.

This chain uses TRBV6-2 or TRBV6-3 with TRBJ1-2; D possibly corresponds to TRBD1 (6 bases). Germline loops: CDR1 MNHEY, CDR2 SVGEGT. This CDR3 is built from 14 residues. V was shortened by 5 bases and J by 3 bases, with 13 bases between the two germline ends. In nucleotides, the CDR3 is TGTGCCAGCAGTCGGGGGACACCAGACTATGGCTACACCTTC. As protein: CASSRGTPDYGYTF.

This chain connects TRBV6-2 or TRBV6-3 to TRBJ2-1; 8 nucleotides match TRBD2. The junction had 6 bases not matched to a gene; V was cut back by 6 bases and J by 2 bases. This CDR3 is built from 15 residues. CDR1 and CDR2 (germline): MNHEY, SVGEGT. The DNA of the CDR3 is TGTGCCAGCAGCTCAAGCGGGGGAGCCTACAATGAGCAGTTCTTC. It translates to CASSSSGGAYNEQFF.

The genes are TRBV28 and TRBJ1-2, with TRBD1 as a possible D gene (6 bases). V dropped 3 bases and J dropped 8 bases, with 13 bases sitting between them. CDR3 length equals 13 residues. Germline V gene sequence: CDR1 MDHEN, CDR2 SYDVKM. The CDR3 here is CASSFEQGGGYTF. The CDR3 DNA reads TGTGCCAGCAGTTTTGAACAGGGAGGCGGCTACACCTTC.

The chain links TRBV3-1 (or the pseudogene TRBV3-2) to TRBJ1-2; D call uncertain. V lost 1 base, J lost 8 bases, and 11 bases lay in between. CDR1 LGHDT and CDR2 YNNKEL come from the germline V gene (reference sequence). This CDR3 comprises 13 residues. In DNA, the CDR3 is TGTGCCAGCAGCCAAGGGCGACATGAAGGCTACACCTTC. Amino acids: CASSQGRHEGYTF.

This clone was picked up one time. The CDR3 here is CASSHLGQGRKNIQYF. For the CDR3, the DNA is TGCGCCAGCAGCCATCTCGGACAGGGGAGAAAAAACATTCAGTACTTC. This chain joins TRBV4-1 and TRBJ2-4, with 9 bases fitting TRBD1. The V and J ends lost 3 bases and 4 bases, in that order; junction bases with no gene match: 7. The germline CDR1 and CDR2 sequences are MGHRA and YSYEKL. The CDR3 has 16 amino acids.

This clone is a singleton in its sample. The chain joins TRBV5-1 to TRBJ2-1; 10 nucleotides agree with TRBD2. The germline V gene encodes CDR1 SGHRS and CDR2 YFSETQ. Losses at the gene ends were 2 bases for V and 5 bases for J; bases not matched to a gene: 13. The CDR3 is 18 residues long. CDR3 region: CASSFSSGGPPGDNEQFF. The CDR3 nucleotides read TGCGCCAGCAGCTTTTCTAGCGGGGGCCCTCCGGGTGACAATGAGCAGTTCTTC.

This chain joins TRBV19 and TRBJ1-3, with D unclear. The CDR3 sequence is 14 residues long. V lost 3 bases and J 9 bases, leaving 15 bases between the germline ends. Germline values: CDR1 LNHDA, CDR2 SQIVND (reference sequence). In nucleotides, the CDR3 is TGTGCCAGTAGTATTCCCCCCACCGCGGGCACCATATATTTT. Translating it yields CASSIPPTAGTIYF.